The clone carrying this TCR beta chain was counted a single time. This sample is part of a study of blood T cell repertoires in COVID-19. This CDR3 contains 15 residues. Germline V gene sequence: CDR1 MRHNA, CDR2 SNTAGT. Trimming shortened V by 5 bases and J by 0 bases, and 12 bases separated the two germline ends. Sequenced by immunoSEQ multiplex PCR; TCRdb stores in-frame clones only, minus some. The table lists 40,000 to 55,000 clones, almost 90% of them singletons. V gene TRBV6-4 combines with J gene TRBJ2-3; tentatively, D is TRBD1 (6 bases). The sequencing input was peripheral blood. This receptor was identified in a human donor in a cohort sampled during active COVID-19. The CDR3 region has the DNA TGTGCCAGCAGTCTACAGGGCTTAAGCACAGATACGCAGTATTTT. Translation gives CASSLQGLSTDTQYF.